This T cell receptor (beta chain) was sequenced in a study of cytomegalovirus exposure and HLA in healthy donors. Study context: In a later analysis, the roughly 120 validation repertoires were reported to have used the same platform as the roughly 610 first-cohort repertoires.

TCRdb keeps only in-frame clones here, not all; method: immunoSEQ multiplex PCR. The sample consists of about 74,000 clones, about 93% of them appearing once. Losses at the gene ends were 5 bases for V and 6 bases for J; bases not matched to a gene: 16. Per germline, CDR1 SGHVS and CDR2 FNYEAQ. The CDR3 loop spans 17 amino acids. Source material: PBMCs. The sequence was obtained from a man aged 18 to 30 in good health and CMV-seropositive. The chain recombines TRBV7-6 with TRBJ2-5; TRBD2 matches at 9 bases. The CDR3 nucleotides are TGTGCCAGCAGCCCCCTACCGGGACTAGCCTACGAAAAGACCCAGTACTTC. It encodes CASSPLPGLAYEKTQYF. Filled out from reference TRBV7-6 and TRBJ2-5, the complete variable domain reads GAGVSQSPRYKVTKRGQDVALRCDPISGHVSLYWYRQALGQGPEFLTYFNYEAQQDKSGLPNDRFSAERPEGSISTLTIQRTEQRDSAMYRCASSPLPGLAYEKTQYFGPGTRLLVL.